This T cell receptor beta chain was captured by sequencing in a study of blood T cell repertoires in COVID-19. Study-wide context: Donors in the United States, Italy and Spain gave samples during acute or convalescent COVID-19. Nucleic acid was either cDNA or gDNA, and it came from T cells, B-cell-depleted T cells, or PBMCs.

How the authors handled the data: Estimates of nucleated cell counts were drawn from the amplification of reference gene primers. Libraries were prepared by immunoSEQ multiplex PCR; TCRdb keeps only in-frame clonotypes and omits some of them. The V and J calls and clone size were taken over from that table, and D and trimming were inferred from the DNA. Counted here are about 110,000 clones, just over 70% occurring once; the ten biggest clones make up around 0.9%. With 10 bases clipped from V and 5 bases from J, the junction kept 6 bases outside the gene matches. This CDR3 is 13 amino acids long. In germline, CDR1 is ENHRY, CDR2 SYGVKD.

Sequencing was performed on peripheral blood. This clonotype was obtained from a human donor with acute or convalescent COVID-19. The donor label of this sample is uncertain. The chain couples TRBV10-3 to TRBJ2-5; 11 bases agree with TRBD1. CDR3 protein: CATWTGGGETQYF. The DNA for the CDR3 is TGTGCCACCTGGACAGGGGGCGGGGAGACCCAGTACTTC.